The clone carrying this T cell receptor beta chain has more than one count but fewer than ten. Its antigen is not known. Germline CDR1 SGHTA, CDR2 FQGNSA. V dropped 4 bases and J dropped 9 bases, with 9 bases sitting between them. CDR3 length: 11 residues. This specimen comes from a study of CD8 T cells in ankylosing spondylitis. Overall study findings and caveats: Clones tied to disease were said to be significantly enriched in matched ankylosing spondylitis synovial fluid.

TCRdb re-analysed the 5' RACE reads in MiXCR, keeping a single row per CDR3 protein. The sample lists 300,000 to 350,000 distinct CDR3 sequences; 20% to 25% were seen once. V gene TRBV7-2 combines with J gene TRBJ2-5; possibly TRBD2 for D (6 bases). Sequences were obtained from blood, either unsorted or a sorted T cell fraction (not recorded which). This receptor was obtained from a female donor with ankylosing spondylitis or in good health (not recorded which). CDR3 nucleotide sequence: TGTGCCAGCAGCTCCGGGGGAGCCCAGTACTTC. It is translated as CASSSGGAQYF.